One and the same sample provided the 28 T cell receptor beta chains below, sequenced in a study of blood T cell repertoires in COVID-19. Clones were read by immunoSEQ multiplex PCR, and TCRdb kept only the in-frame ones, dropping some. The sample carries some 350,000 clones, around 91% recorded once. The sequenced sample was PBMCs or T cells enriched from blood (not recorded which). All receptors come from a man aged 18 to 29 who had recovered from COVID-19.

This rearrangement joins TRBV28 to TRBJ2-3, with no clear D. Between the trimmed V and J ends, which lost 8 bases and 4 bases, there was a span of 10 bases. Germline V gene sequence: CDR1 MDHEN, CDR2 SYDVKM. The CDR3 has 12 residues. CDR3 amino acids: CASQERADTQYF. CDR3 nucleotide sequence: TGTGCCAGCCAGGAAAGAGCAGATACGCAGTATTTT.

V is TRBV19 and J is TRBJ1-5; TRBD1 might be the D (5 bases). This CDR3 has 16 amino acids. V lost 5 bases and J lost 7, with 21 bases in between. The germline V gene has CDR1 LNHDA and CDR2 SQIVND (reference sequence). CDR3 protein: CASSVGIWGSEQPQHF. The DNA for the CDR3 is TGTGCCAGTAGTGTCGGTATCTGGGGCTCCGAACAGCCCCAGCATTTT.

This chain uses TRBV19 with TRBJ1-4; D may be TRBD1 (5 bases). Germline assignment: CDR1 LNHDA and CDR2 SQIVND (reference sequence). This CDR3 is 21 amino acids long. Trimming cost V 7 bases and J 5 bases, with 35 bases left between them. The CDR3: CASIIPGVGAQNPLLNEKLFF. CDR3 sequence (DNA): TGTGCCAGTATCATTCCGGGCGTTGGGGCCCAAAACCCTCTGCTAAATGAAAAACTGTTTTTT.

The J gene is TRBJ1-2, the V gene TRBV28; 7 bases are a match to TRBD1. Germline values: CDR1 MDHEN, CDR2 SYDVKM. This CDR3 region has 13 residues. J lost 2 bases, V lost 7 bases, and 4 bases had no gene match. CDR3 in amino acids: CASTLGQNYGYTF. The CDR3 bases are TGTGCCAGCACCCTGGGACAGAACTATGGCTACACCTTC.

The chain employs TRBV7-2 and TRBJ1-2; D not certain. Germline lookup yields CDR1 SGHTA and CDR2 FQGNSA. This CDR3 contains 14 residues. V gave up 1 base and J gave up 7 bases, with 13 bases separating them. The CDR3 DNA reads TGTGCCAGCAGCTTAGAAGCGGTCGGTGGTGGCTACACCTTC. Protein sequence: CASSLEAVGGGYTF.

This chain connects TRBV28 to TRBJ2-7; D gene ambiguous. The CDR3 runs to 12 residues. Trimming shortened V by 1 base and J by 6 bases, and 7 bases separated the two germline ends. Germline-derived CDR1 and CDR2 are MDHEN and SYDVKM. In DNA, the CDR3 is TGTGCCAGCAGTTTATTAGAGGCCGAGCAGTACTTC. It encodes CASSLLEAEQYF. The whole variable domain, filled in from reference TRBV28 and TRBJ2-7, reads DVKVTQSSRYLVKRTGEKVFLECVQDMDHENMFWYRQDPGLGLRLIYFSYDVKMKEKGDIPEGYSVSREKKERFSLILESASTNQTSMYLCASSLLEAEQYFGPGTRLTVT.

J is TRBJ2-5 and V is TRBV11-3, with 10 positions matching TRBD1. The CDR3 length is 14 residues. Trimming removed 5 bases from V and 4 bases from J; junction bases left unmatched: 4. The V gene's germline CDR1 is SGHNT and CDR2 YENEEA. The CDR3 nucleotides read TGTGCCAGCAGCCCGGGACAGGGGATAGAGACCCAGTACTTC. It codes for CASSPGQGIETQYF. Filled out from reference TRBV11-3 and TRBJ2-5, the complete variable domain reads EAGVVQSPRYKIIEKKQPVAFWCNPISGHNTLYWYLQNLGQGPELLIRYENEEAVDDSQLPKDRFSAERLKGVDSTLKIQPAELGDSAVYLCASSPGQGIETQYFGPGTRLLVL.

In the case of this clone: Other DNA sequences from this sample encode an identical CDR3 as well. This chain uses TRBV12-3 or TRBV12-4 with TRBJ1-4; D may be TRBD1 (6 bases). The CDR3 length is 13 residues. V lost 4 bases to trimming and J lost 8 bases, with 11 bases between them. The CDR3 here is CASSSGTPEKLFF. DNA of the CDR3: TGTGCCAGCAGTTCCGGGACACCAGAAAAACTGTTTTTT.

The chain couples TRBV9 to TRBJ2-6, with 8 bases aligning to TRBD2. The CDR3 is made up of 18 amino acids. The germline CDR1 and CDR2 sequences are SGDLS and YYNGEE. After removal of 0 bases from V and 2 bases from J, the junction contained 7 bases not matched to a gene. CDR3 coding DNA: TGTGCCAGCAGCGTAGCCGGGAGGGCTGGAACTGGGGCCAACGTCCTGACTTTC. It specifies CASSVAGRAGTGANVLTF.

V is TRBV7-2 and J is TRBJ2-7; a weak D match, TRBD2 (5 bases). With 7 bases removed from V and 3 bases from J, the gap between germline ends came to 19 bases. The germline V gene encodes CDR1 SGHTA and CDR2 FQGNSA. The CDR3 extends over 15 amino acids. Here the CDR3 reads CASTLWEQSGYEQYF. DNA of the CDR3: TGTGCCAGCACCCTATGGGAACAAAGCGGCTACGAGCAGTACTTC.

The CDR3 coding sequence is TGTGCCACCAGTGCCGGGACAAGCTATGGCTACACCTTC. This sequence encodes CATSAGTSYGYTF. The chain employs TRBV24-1 and TRBJ1-2, with TRBD1 as a possible D gene (6 bases). V lost 5 bases and J lost 4, with 10 bases in between. The CDR3 covers 13 residues. Germline CDR1 and CDR2: KGHDR and SFDVKD.

The J gene is TRBJ2-7, the V gene TRBV3-1 (or the pseudogene TRBV3-2); TRBD1 matches 7 bases. The germline gives CDR1 LGHDT, CDR2 YNNKEL (reference sequence). Trimming cost V 5 bases and J 2 bases; bases outside gene matches: 6. CDR3 length equals 14 residues. The DNA of the CDR3 is TGTGCCAGCAGCATCGGACAGGTAACCTACGAGCAGTACTTC. The encoded protein is CASSIGQVTYEQYF.

The chain uses TRBV5-1 and TRBJ2-3, with D possibly TRBD2 on 5 matching bases. CDR3 length equals 16 residues. Trimming shortened V by 2 bases and J by 0 bases, and 13 bases separated the two germline ends. The germline gives CDR1 SGHRS, CDR2 YFSETQ. The CDR3 spells CASSFVVDSSTDTQYF. The DNA for the CDR3 is TGCGCCAGCAGCTTTGTAGTGGACTCTAGCACAGATACGCAGTATTTT.

In DNA form, the CDR3 reads TGTGCCAGCAGTTATTCAAGGACAAGCGGGGGAACGGATACGCAGTATTTT. This sequence encodes CASSYSRTSGGTDTQYF. The chain couples TRBV6-2 or TRBV6-3 to TRBJ2-3; TRBD2 agrees at 8 bases. J was trimmed by 6 bases and V by 3 bases; bases with no gene match: 14. This CDR3 spans 17 amino acids. Looked up from germline, CDR1 is MNHEY and CDR2 is SVGEGT.

The chain is built from TRBV5-1 and TRBJ1-2; possible D gene TRBD1, 6 bases. The CDR3 is made up of 13 amino acids. V was pared by 0 bases and J by 7 bases, with 10 bases between. Germline values: CDR1 SGHRS, CDR2 YFSETQ. The CDR3 sequence: CASSLDRASGYTF. Here the CDR3 DNA reads TGCGCCAGCAGCTTGGACAGGGCTTCTGGCTACACCTTC.

The V gene is TRBV7-8, the J gene TRBJ1-1, with 9 bases fitting TRBD1. CDR3 size: 17 residues. J lost 3 bases, V lost 6 bases, and 14 bases had no gene match. The germline CDR1 and CDR2 sequences are SGHVS and FQNEAQ. The CDR3 nucleotides read TGTGCCAGCAGGATTATAACAGGGGGCCCCGATTACACTGAAGCTTTCTTT. It translates to CASRIITGGPDYTEAFF.

The chain uses TRBV2 and TRBJ2-7; TRBD1 aligns across 8 bases. V lost 3 bases, J lost 2 bases, and 3 bases stayed unmatched. The length of the CDR3 is 14 residues. From germline, CDR1 is SNHLY and CDR2 FYNNEI. The CDR3 loop reads CASSDHRGAYEQYF. In DNA, the CDR3 is TGTGCCAGCAGTGATCACAGGGGGGCCTACGAGCAGTACTTC.

The chain recombines TRBV5-6 with TRBJ2-3; possible D gene TRBD2, 6 bases. Germline V gene sequence: CDR1 SGHDT, CDR2 YYEEEE. V lost 0 bases and J lost 0, with 8 bases in between. The CDR3 runs to 15 residues. CDR3 protein: CASSLAGDSTDTQYF. CDR3 bases: TGTGCCAGCAGCTTGGCGGGGGACAGCACAGATACGCAGTATTTT. The whole variable domain, filled in from reference TRBV5-6 and TRBJ2-3, reads DAGVTQSPTHLIKTRGQQVTLRCSPKSGHDTVSWYQQALGQGPQFIFQYYEEEERQRGNFPDRFSGHQFPNYSSELNVNALLLGDSALYLCASSLAGDSTDTQYFGPGTRLTVL.

This clone was counted a few times. At the DNA level, this CDR3 is encoded by other sequences in the same sample as well. The chain joins TRBV3-1 (or the pseudogene TRBV3-2) to TRBJ1-1; D gene uncertain. Trimming shortened V by 4 bases and J by 3 bases, and 9 bases separated the two germline ends. The CDR3 is made up of 13 amino acids. Germline-derived CDR1 and CDR2 are LGHDT and YNNKEL (reference sequence). DNA for the CDR3: TGTGCCAGCAGCCCAGGAGGAGACACTGAAGCTTTCTTT. Protein sequence: CASSPGGDTEAFF.

The chain combines TRBV7-9 with TRBJ2-2, with TRBD2 matching 10 bases. Germline loops: CDR1 SEHNR, CDR2 FQNEAQ (reference sequence). Trimming cost V 5 bases and J 7 bases; bases outside gene matches: 19. The CDR3 runs 19 residues. The CDR3 spells CASSAPGTSVSKKVGELFF. CDR3 sequence (DNA): TGTGCCAGCAGCGCGCCCGGGACTAGCGTATCAAAAAAAGTCGGGGAGCTGTTTTTT.

The chain links TRBV5-1 to TRBJ2-3, with TRBD2 matching over 8 bases. Germline CDR1 reads SGHRS; CDR2 reads YFSETQ. The CDR3 runs 15 residues. Trimming removed 2 bases from V and 3 bases from J; junction bases left unmatched: 5. CDR3: CASSFSGVGTDTQYF. In DNA, the CDR3 is TGCGCCAGCAGCTTTAGCGGGGTTGGGACAGATACGCAGTATTTT.

V is TRBV20-1 and J is TRBJ1-2; TRBD1 matches at 9 bases. CDR3 length equals 16 residues. Germline lookup yields CDR1 DFQATT and CDR2 SNEGSKA (reference sequence). The J segment lost 7 bases and the V segment lost 3 bases, leaving 15 bases of the junction unmatched. CDR3 amino acids: CSASGQGTVMTRGYTF. DNA for the CDR3: TGCAGTGCTAGTGGACAGGGGACAGTAATGACTCGTGGCTACACCTTC.

V is TRBV19 and J is TRBJ2-1; the D gene is possibly TRBD1 (6 bases). Germline-derived CDR1 and CDR2 are LNHDA and SQIVND (reference sequence). Deletions cut 10 bases from V and 0 bases from J, with 19 bases between. CDR3 size: 16 residues. The DNA for the CDR3 is TGTGCCACCTCCCGTTCCACAGGGAGCTCCTACAATGAGCAGTTCTTC. This encodes CATSRSTGSSYNEQFF.

The chain couples TRBV11-3 to TRBJ2-5; 11 bases line up with TRBD2. The CDR3 is made up of 15 amino acids. Germline V gene lookup returns CDR1 SGHNT and CDR2 YENEEA. V shed 3 bases and J 2 bases; nucleotides not matched to a gene: 2. The CDR3 coding sequence is TGTGCCAGCAGCTTGGGACTAGCGGAACAAGAGACCCAGTACTTC. Residues: CASSLGLAEQETQYF.

This chain uses TRBV6-5 with TRBJ2-5; 10 bases align to TRBD2. With V trimmed by 8 bases and J by 6 bases, 12 bases remained unmatched. CDR1 and CDR2 from the germline V gene are MNHEY and SVGAGI. The CDR3 consists of 15 residues. The CDR3 DNA reads as TGTGCCAGCGGAAGCCTACTAGCGGGGTCAAAGACCCAGTACTTC. Residues: CASGSLLAGSKTQYF.

The rearrangement links TRBV18 to TRBJ1-2; unclear D gene. This CDR3 region has 13 residues. V dropped 2 bases and J dropped 8 bases, with 12 bases sitting between them. Germline CDR1 and CDR2: KGHSH and LQKENI. DNA of the CDR3: TGTGCCAGCTCACCAGAGAGGCTCACGGGCTACACCTTC. It codes for CASSPERLTGYTF.

V gene TRBV9 combines with J gene TRBJ1-5, with TRBD1 identical over 10 bases. The V and J ends lost 3 bases and 7 bases, in that order; junction bases with no gene match: 7. CDR3 length: 15 amino acids. Per germline, CDR1 SGDLS and CDR2 YYNGEE. CDR3 nucleotides: TGTGCCAGCAGCGCTGCCGGGACAGGGGTACAGCCCCAGCATTTT. Amino acid sequence: CASSAAGTGVQPQHF.

The rearrangement links TRBV3-1 (or the pseudogene TRBV3-2) to TRBJ1-2; the D is unclear. With 0 bases removed from V and 6 bases from J, the gap between germline ends came to 5 bases. The germline V gene has CDR1 LGHDT and CDR2 YNNKEL (reference sequence). The CDR3 totals 12 residues. The CDR3 nucleotides read TGTGCCAGCAGCCAAGAAGAGAATGGCTACACCTTC. Protein sequence: CASSQEENGYTF.